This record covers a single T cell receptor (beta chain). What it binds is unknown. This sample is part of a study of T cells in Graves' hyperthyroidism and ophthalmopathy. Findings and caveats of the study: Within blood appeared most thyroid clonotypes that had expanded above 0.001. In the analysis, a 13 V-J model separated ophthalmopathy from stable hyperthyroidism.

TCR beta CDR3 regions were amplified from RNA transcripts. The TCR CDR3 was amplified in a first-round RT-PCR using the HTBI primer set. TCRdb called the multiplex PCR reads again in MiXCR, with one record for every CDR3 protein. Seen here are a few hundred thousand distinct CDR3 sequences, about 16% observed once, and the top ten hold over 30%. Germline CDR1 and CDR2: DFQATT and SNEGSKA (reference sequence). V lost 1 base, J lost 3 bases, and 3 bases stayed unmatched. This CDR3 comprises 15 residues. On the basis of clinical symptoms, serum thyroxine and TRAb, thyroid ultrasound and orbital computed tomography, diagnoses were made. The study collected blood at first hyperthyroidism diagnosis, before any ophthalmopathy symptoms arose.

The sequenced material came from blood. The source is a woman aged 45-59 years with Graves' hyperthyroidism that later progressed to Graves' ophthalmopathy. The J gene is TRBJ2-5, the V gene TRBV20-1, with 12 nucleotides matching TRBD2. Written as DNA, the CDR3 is TGCAGTGCTAGAGGACTAGCGGGAGTCGAAGAGACCCAGTACTTC. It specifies CSARGLAGVEETQYF.